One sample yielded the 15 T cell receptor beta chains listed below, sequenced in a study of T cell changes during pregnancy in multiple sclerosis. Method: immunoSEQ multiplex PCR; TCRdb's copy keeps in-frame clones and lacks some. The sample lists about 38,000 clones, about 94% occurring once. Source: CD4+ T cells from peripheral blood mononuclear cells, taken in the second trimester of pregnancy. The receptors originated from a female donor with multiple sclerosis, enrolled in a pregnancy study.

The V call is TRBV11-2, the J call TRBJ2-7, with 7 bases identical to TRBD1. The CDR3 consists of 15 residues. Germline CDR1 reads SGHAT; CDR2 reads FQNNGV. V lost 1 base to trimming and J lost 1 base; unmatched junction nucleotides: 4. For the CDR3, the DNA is TGTGCCAGCAGCTTAGGTCGACAGGGATCCTACGAGCAGTACTTC. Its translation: CASSLGRQGSYEQYF.

CDR3 DNA: TGTGCCAGCAATTCCGGGACAGGGCTTGAAAAACTGTTTTTT. Translating it yields CASNSGTGLEKLFF. The V call is TRBV2, the J call TRBJ1-4; the match to TRBD1 covers 9 bases. J gave up 7 bases and V 7 bases, and 7 bases lay outside the gene matches. The CDR3 consists of 14 residues. Germline CDR1 and CDR2: SNHLY and FYNNEI. The full variable domain, rest sourced from reference TRBV2 and TRBJ1-4, is EPEVTQTPSHQVTQMGQEVILRCVPISNHLYFYWYRQILGQKVEFLVSFYNNEISEKSEIFDDQFSVERPDGSNFTLKIRSTKLEDSAMYFCASNSGTGLEKLFFGSGTQLSVL.

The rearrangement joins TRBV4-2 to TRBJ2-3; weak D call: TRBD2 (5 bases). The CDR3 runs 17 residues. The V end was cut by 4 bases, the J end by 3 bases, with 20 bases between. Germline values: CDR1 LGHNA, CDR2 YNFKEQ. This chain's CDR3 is CASSPRGASKRTDTQYF. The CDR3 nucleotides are TGTGCCAGCAGCCCTCGGGGTGCTAGCAAGCGAACAGATACGCAGTATTTT.

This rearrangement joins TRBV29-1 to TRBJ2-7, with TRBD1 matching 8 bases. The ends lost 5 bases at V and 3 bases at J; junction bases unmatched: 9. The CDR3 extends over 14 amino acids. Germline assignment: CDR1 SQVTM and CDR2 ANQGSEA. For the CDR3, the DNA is TGCAGCGTTTATACACTACAGGGGGTCTACGAGCAGTACTTC. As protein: CSVYTLQGVYEQYF.

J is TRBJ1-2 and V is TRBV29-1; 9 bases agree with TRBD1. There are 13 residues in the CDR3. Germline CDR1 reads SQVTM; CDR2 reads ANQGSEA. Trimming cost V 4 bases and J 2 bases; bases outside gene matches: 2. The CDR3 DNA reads TGCAGCGTTGGACAGGGGGGAAACTATGGCTACACCTTC. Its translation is CSVGQGGNYGYTF.

The CDR3 reads CASSRQTSGNHRYF. The CDR3, as DNA: TGTGCCAGCAGCCGACAGACTAGCGGGAATCATCGGTACTTC. The chain employs TRBV14 and TRBJ2-7, with 11 nucleotides matching TRBD2. The germline gives CDR1 SGHDN, CDR2 FVKESK. V shed 4 bases and J 12 bases; nucleotides not matched to a gene: 11. The CDR3 extends over 14 amino acids. Full variable domain (missing parts from reference TRBV14 and TRBJ2-7): EAGVTQFPSHSVIEKGQTVTLRCDPISGHDNLYWYRRVMGKEIKFLLHFVKESKQDESGMPNNRFLAERTGGTYSTLKVQPAELEDSGVYFCASSRQTSGNHRYFGPGTRLTVT.

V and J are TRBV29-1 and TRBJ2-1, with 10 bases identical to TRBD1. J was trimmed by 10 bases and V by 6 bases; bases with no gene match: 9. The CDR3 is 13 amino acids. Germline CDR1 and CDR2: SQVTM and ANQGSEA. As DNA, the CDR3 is TGCAGCGTCGATCGGGACAGGGGATACGAGCAGTTCTTC. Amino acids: CSVDRDRGYEQFF.

The CDR3 spells CASSPRSGGAGDTQYF. The CDR3 DNA is TGTGCCAGCAGCCCCCGAAGCGGGGGAGCTGGAGATACGCAGTATTTT. The rearrangement links TRBV7-6 to TRBJ2-3; 8 bases agree with TRBD2. V gave up 5 bases and J gave up 5 bases; unmatched junction bases: 12. The germline V gene encodes CDR1 SGHVS and CDR2 FNYEAQ. The CDR3 is 16 residues long.

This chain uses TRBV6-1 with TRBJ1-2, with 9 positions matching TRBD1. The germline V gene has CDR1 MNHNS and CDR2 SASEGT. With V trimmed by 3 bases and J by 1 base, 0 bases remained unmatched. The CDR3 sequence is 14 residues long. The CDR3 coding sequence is TGTGCCAGCAGTGAGGGACAGGGTAACTATGGCTACACCTTC. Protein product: CASSEGQGNYGYTF.

The CDR3 spells CASSPGTASGNTIYF. The CDR3 coding sequence is TGTGCCAGCTCACCAGGGACAGCCTCTGGAAACACCATATATTTT. J is TRBJ1-3 and V is TRBV18, with 7 bases matching TRBD1. The CDR3 runs 15 residues. Trimming took 2 bases from V and 0 from J; bases not matched to a gene: 1. Germline V gene sequence: CDR1 KGHSH, CDR2 LQKENI.

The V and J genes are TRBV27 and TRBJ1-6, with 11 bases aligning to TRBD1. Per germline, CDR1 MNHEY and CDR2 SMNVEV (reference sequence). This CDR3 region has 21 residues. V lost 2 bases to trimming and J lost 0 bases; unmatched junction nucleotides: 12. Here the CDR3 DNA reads TGTGCCAGCAGTTTAGAGGACAGGGGGCCGCCTCAGAGCTCCTATAATTCACCCCTCCACTTT. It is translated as CASSLEDRGPPQSSYNSPLHF.

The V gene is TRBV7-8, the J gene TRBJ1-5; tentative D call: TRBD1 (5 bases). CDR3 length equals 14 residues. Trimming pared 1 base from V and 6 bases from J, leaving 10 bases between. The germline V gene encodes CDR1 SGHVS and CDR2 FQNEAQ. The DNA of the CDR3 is TGTGCCAGCAGCTTAGTAGGGGCAGTTCAGCCCCAGCATTTT. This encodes CASSLVGAVQPQHF.

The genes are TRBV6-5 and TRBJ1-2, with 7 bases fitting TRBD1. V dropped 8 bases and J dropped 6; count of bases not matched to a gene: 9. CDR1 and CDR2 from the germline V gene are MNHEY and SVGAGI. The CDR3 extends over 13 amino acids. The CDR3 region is CASGGGGTDGYTF. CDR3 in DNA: TGTGCCAGCGGAGGGGGCGGTACTGATGGCTACACCTTC.

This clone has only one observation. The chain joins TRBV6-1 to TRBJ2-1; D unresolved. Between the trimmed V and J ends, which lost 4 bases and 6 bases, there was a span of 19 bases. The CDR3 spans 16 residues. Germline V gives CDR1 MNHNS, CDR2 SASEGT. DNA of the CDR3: TGTGCCAGCAGTGGGGTTCGAGGTAATCCCTTCAATGAGCAGTTCTTC. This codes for CASSGVRGNPFNEQFF.

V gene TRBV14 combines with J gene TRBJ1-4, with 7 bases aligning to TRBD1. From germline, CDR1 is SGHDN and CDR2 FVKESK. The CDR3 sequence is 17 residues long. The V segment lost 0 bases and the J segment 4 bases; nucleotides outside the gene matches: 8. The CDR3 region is CASSQDRGTAFNEKLFF. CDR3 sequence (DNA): TGTGCCAGCAGCCAAGACCGGGGGACAGCTTTTAATGAAAAACTGTTTTTT.